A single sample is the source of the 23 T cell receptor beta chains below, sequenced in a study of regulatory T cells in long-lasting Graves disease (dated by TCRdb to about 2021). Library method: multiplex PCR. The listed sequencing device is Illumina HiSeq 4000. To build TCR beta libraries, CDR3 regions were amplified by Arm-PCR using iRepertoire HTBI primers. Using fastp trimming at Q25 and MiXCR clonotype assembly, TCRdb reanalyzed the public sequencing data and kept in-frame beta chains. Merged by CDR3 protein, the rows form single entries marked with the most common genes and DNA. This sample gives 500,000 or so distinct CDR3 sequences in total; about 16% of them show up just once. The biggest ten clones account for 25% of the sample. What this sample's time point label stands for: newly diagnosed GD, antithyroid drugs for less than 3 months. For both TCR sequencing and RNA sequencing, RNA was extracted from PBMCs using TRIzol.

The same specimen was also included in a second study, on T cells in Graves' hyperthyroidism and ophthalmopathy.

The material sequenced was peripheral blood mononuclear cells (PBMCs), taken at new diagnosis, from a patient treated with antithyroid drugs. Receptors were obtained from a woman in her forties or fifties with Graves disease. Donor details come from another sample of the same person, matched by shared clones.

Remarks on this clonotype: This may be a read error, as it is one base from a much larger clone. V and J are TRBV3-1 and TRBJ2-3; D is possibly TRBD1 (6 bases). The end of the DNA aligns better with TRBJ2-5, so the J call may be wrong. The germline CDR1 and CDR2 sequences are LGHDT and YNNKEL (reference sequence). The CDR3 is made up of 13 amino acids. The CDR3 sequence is CASSPGELETQYF. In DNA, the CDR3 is TGTGCCAGCAGCCCAGGGGAACTGGAGACCCAGTACTTC.

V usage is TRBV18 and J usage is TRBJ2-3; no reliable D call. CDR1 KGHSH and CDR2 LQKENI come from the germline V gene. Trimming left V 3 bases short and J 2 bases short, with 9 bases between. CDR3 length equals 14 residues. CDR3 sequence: CASSPPETTDTQYF. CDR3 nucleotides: TGTGCCAGCTCACCGCCAGAGACCACAGATACGCAGTATTTT.

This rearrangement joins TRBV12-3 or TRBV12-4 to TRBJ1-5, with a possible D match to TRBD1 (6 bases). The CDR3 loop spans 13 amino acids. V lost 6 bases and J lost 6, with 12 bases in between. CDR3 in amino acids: CASSLTGFQPQHF. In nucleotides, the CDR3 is TGTGCCAGCAGCCTCACAGGGTTTCAGCCCCAGCATTTT.

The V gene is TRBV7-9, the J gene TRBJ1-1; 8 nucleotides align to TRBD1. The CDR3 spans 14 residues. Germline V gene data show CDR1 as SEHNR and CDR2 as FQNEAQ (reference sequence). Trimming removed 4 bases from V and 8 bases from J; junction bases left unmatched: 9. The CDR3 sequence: CASSYGRGLSEAFF. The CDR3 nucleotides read TGTGCCAGCAGCTACGGCAGGGGGCTATCAGAAGCTTTCTTT.

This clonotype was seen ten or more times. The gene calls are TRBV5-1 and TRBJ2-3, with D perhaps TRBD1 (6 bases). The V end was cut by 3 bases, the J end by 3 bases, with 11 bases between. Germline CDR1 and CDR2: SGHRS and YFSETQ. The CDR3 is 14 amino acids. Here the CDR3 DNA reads TGCGCCAGCAGCTGGCAGGGGCCTACAGATACGCAGTATTTT. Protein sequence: CASSWQGPTDTQYF.

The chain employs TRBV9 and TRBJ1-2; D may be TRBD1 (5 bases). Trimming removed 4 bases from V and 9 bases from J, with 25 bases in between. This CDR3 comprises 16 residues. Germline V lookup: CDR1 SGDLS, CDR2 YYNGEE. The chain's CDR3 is CASSTGQGDIEYSYTF. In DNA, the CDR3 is TGTGCCAGCAGCACAGGTCAGGGAGACATAGAGTATAGCTACACCTTC.

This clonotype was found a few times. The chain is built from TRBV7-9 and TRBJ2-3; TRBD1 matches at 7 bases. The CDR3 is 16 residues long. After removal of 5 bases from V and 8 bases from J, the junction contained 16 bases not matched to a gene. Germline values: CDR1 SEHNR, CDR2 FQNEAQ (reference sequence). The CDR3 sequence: CASSLERTGKVGTQYF. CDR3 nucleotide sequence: TGTGCCAGCAGCCTAGAAAGGACAGGCAAAGTCGGTACGCAGTATTTT.

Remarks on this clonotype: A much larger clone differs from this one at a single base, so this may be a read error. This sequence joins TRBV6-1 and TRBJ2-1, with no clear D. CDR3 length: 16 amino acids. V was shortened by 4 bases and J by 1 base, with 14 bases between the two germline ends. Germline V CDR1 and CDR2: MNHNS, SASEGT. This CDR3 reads CASSGWAERSYNEQFF. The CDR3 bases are TGTGCCAGCAGTGGATGGGCGGAGAGGTCCTACAATGAGCAGTTCTTC.

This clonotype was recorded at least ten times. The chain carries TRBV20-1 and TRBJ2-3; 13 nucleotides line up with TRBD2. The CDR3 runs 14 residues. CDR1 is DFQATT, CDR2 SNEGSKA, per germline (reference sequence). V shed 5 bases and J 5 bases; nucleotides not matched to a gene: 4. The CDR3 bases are TGCAGTGCTTTCACTAGCGGGGGGGTAGATACGCAGTATTTT. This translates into CSAFTSGGVDTQYF.

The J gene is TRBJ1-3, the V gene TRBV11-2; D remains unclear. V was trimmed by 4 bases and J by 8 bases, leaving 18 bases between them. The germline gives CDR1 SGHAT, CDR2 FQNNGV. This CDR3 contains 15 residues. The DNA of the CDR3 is TGTGCCAGCAGCTCCAGTGGTGGCTTGGTGGACACCATATATTTT. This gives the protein CASSSSGGLVDTIYF.

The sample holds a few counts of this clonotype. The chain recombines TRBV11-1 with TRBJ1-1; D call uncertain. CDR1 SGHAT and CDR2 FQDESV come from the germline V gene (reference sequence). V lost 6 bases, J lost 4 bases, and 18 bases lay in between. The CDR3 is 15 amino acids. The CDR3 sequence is CASSMPSLLGTEAFF. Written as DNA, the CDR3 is TGTGCCAGCAGTATGCCCTCATTATTAGGCACTGAAGCTTTCTTT. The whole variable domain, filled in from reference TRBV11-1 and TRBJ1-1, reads EAEVAQSPRYKITEKSQAVAFWCDPISGHATLYWYRQILGQGPELLVQFQDESVVDDSQLPKDRFSAERLKGVDSTLKIQPAELGDSAMYLCASSMPSLLGTEAFFGQGTRLTVV.

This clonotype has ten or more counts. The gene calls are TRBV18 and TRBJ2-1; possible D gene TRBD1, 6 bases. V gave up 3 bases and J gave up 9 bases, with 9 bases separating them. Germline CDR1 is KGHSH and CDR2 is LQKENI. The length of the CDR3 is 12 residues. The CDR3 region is CASSPQGSEQFF. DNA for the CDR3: TGTGCCAGCTCACCGCAGGGGTCTGAGCAGTTCTTC.

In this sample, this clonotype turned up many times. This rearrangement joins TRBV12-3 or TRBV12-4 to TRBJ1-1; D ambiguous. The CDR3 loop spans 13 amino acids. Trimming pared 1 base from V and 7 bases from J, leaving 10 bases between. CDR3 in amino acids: CASSLVAPSEAFF. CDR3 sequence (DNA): TGTGCCAGCAGTTTAGTTGCACCAAGTGAAGCTTTCTTT.

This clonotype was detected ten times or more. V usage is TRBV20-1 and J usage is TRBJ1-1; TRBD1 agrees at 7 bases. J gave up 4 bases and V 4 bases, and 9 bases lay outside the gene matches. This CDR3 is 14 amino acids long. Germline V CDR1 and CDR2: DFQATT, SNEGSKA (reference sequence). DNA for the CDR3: TGCAGTGCTAAGGCAGGGGGATCGGCCACTGAAGCTTTCTTT. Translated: CSAKAGGSATEAFF.

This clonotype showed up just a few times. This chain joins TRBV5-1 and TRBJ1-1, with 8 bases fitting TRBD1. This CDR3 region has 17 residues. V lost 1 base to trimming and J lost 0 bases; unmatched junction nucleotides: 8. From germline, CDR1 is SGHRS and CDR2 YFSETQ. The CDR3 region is CASSLFGRTGMNTEAFF. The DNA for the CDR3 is TGCGCCAGCAGCTTGTTCGGTAGGACAGGGATGAACACTGAAGCTTTCTTT.

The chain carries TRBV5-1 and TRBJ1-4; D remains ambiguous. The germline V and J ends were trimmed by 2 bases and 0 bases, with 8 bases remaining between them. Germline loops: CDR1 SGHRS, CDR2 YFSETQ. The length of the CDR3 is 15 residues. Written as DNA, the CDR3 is TGCGCCAGCAGCTTCAAGGTTGCAACTAATGAAAAACTGTTTTTT. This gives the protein CASSFKVATNEKLFF.

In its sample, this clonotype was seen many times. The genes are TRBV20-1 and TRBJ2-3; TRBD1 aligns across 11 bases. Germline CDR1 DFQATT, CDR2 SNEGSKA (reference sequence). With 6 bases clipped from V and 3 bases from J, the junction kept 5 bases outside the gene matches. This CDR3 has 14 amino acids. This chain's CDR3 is CSAEGDRGTDTQYF. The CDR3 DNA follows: TGCAGTGCCGAGGGGGACAGGGGGACAGATACGCAGTATTTT.

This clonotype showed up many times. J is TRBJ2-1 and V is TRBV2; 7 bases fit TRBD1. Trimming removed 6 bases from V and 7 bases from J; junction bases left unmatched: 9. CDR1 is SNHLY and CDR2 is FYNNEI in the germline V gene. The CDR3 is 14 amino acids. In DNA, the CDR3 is TGTGCCAGCAGAGCAACGTTGACAGGGAATGAGCAGTTCTTC. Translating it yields CASRATLTGNEQFF.

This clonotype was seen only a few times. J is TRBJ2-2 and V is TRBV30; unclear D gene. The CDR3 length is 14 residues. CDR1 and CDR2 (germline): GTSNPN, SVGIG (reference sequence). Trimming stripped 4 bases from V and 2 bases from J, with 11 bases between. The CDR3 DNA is TGTGCCTGGATAGGTTGGGGAAACACCGGGGAGCTGTTTTTT. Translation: CAWIGWGNTGELFF.

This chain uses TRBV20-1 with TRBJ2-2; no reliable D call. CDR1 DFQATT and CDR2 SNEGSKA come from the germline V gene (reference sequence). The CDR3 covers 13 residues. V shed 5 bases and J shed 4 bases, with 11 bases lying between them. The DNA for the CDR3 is TGCAGTGCTGCCGGGCAAGGCACCGGGGAGCTGTTTTTT. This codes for CSAAGQGTGELFF.

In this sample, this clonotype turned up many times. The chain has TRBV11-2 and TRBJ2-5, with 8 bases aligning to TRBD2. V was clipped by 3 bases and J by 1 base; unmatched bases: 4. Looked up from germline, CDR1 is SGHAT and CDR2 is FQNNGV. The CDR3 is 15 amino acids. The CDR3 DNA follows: TGTGCCAGCAGCTTGGCGGGGGGATTCCAAGAGACCCAGTACTTC. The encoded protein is CASSLAGGFQETQYF.

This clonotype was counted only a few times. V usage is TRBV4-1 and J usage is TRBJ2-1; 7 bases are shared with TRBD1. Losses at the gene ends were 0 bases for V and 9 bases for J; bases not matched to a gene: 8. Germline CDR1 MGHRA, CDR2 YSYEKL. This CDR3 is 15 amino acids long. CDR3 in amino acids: CASSQEGTVLGEQFF. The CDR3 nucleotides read TGCGCCAGCAGCCAAGAGGGGACAGTTTTGGGTGAGCAGTTCTTC.

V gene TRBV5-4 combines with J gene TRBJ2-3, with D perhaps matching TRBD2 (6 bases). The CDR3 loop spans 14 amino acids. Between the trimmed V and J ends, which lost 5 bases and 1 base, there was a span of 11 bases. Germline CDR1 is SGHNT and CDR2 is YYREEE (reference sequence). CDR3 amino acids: CASRPEGRTDTQYF. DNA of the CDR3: TGTGCCAGCAGACCGGAGGGCCGCACAGATACGCAGTATTTT.